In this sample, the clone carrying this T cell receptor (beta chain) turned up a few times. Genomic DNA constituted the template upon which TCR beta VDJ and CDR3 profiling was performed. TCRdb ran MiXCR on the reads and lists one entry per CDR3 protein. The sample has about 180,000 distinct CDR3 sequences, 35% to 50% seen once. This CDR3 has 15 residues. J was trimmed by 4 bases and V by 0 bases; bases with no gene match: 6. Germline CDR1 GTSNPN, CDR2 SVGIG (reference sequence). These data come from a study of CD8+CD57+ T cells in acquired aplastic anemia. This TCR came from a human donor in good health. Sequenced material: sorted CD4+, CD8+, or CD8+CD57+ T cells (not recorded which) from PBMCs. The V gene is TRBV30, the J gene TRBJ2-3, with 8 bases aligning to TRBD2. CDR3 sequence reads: CAWSVSGSSADTQYF. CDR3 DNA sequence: TGTGCCTGGAGTGTCAGCGGGAGCTCAGCAGATACGCAGTATTTT.